Included here is one T cell receptor (beta chain) sequence, with context. Its antigen is not known. The PCR contained 60 Vbeta and 13 Jbeta primers. TCRdb keeps only in-frame clones here, not all; method: immunoSEQ multiplex PCR. Among about 72,000 clones listed, around 78% were seen once. This sample is drawn from a study of cytomegalovirus exposure and HLA in healthy donors. Background on the study: About 180 million T cells yielded more than 95 million unique TCR beta sequences, as an earlier analysis found. Early released data had 80 million or so unique TCRs, all coming from HLA-typed donors.

Germline V gives CDR1 SGHRS, CDR2 YFSETQ. J gave up 0 bases and V 3 bases, and 15 bases lay outside the gene matches. The CDR3 covers 19 residues. Study results and limitations: Later on, an analysis tied over 15,000 TCR beta sequences to HLA alleles at 0.05 false discovery rate. A later examination showed that TCR association rates differed by HLA locus, with DRB1 most and HLA-C fewest.

The rearrangement links TRBV5-1 to TRBJ2-1, with 7 bases matching TRBD1. This sequence was found in a man in his forties in good health and CMV-seronegative. Sequencing used PBMCs. CDR3 DNA: TGCGCCAGCAGCTCAAAAGGAAACAGGGGTCCTAGCTCCTACAATGAGCAGTTCTTC. The encoded protein is CASSSKGNRGPSSYNEQFF.